This T cell receptor beta chain is from a study of shared clonotypes between healthy human individuals. General study results and limits: Rarefaction analysis demonstrated incomplete sorted-subset sequencing notwithstanding large depth. Researchers sampled only blood; tissue repertoires likely differ.

From germline, CDR1 is SGDLS and CDR2 YYNGEE. This CDR3 has 14 residues. V lost 4 bases, J lost 2 bases, and 3 bases stayed unmatched. In the original analysis: ImmunoSEQ output held junction-only sequences without quality scores, so filtering differed. Only in-frame clones appear in the TCRdb table, and some are missing; sequencing was by immunoSEQ multiplex PCR. V and J calls and clone size come straight from that table; D and trimming were deduced from the DNA. The sample has roughly 1,500,000 clones; nearly 99% are singletons. In regard to this clone: Its specificity is unknown. Other DNA sequences in the same sample also yield this CDR3.

Subsets obtained from CD4+ cells comprised CD45RA+ naive and CD45RA-negative memory cells. Sequenced sample: naive CD4+ T cells sorted from blood. The subset here: CD45RA+ positively selected. The clonotype originates from a man under 40 in good health. This sequence joins TRBV9 and TRBJ1-2; the match to TRBD1 covers 9 bases. CDR3 in DNA: TGTGCCAGCAGCCCCGACAGGGGGAACTATGGCTACACCTTC. Translated: CASSPDRGNYGYTF.